Below are 20 T cell receptor beta chains sequenced from a single sample in a study of T cell responses to AZD1222 COVID-19 vaccine. Only in-frame clones appear in the TCRdb table, and some are missing; sequencing was by immunoSEQ multiplex PCR. This table has 95,000 to 150,000 clones, over 75% appearing once. Sample: peripheral blood, taken on day 0 of AZD1222 vaccination. The receptors were sampled from an adult in good health.

This clone has a handful of counts. The chain joins TRBV10-3 to TRBJ2-7; possibly TRBD1 for D (6 bases). V was trimmed by 6 bases and J by 1 base, leaving 16 bases between them. Germline V gene lookup returns CDR1 ENHRY and CDR2 SYGVKD. CDR3 size: 15 residues. The CDR3 reads CAIRGGEGGSYEQYF. In DNA, the CDR3 is TGTGCCATCAGAGGGGGTGAAGGCGGGTCCTACGAGCAGTACTTC.

The rearrangement uses TRBV4-1 and TRBJ1-5, with no clear D. The ends were cut back, 1 base at V and 3 bases at J, with 13 bases in the middle. Per the germline V gene, CDR1 is MGHRA and CDR2 is YSYEKL. The CDR3 loop spans 16 amino acids. In DNA, the CDR3 is TGCGCCAGCAGCCAAGTGCGGGCCGGCTTCAATCAGCCCCAGCATTTT. This translates into CASSQVRAGFNQPQHF.

The chain's CDR3 is CASSPGMGGNTIYF. For the CDR3, the DNA is TGTGCCAGCAGCCCCGGGATGGGAGGAAACACCATATATTTT. The chain recombines TRBV5-6 with TRBJ1-3, with no clear D. The CDR3 runs to 14 residues. The V gene lost 4 bases and the J gene lost 4 bases, with 12 bases spanning the gap. Germline loops: CDR1 SGHDT, CDR2 YYEEEE.

CDR3 nucleotide sequence: TGTGCCAGCAGTGAGAACTGGGGGTCCTACGAGCAGTACTTC. Protein product: CASSENWGSYEQYF. The rearrangement uses TRBV6-1 and TRBJ2-7, with D tentatively TRBD1 or TRBD2 (5 bases each). CDR1 and CDR2 (germline): MNHNS, SASEGT. Trimming removed 3 bases from V and 1 base from J, with 10 bases in between. This CDR3 region has 14 residues.

The chain employs TRBV5-1 and TRBJ2-1; either TRBD1 or TRBD2 may fit D (6 bases each). Trimming pared 0 bases from V and 0 bases from J, leaving 7 bases between. Germline CDR1 SGHRS, CDR2 YFSETQ. The CDR3 has 15 residues. CDR3 sequence: CASSLEGGSYNEQFF. For the CDR3, the DNA is TGCGCCAGCAGCTTGGAGGGGGGCTCCTACAATGAGCAGTTCTTC.

The rearrangement joins TRBV12-5 to TRBJ2-7, with a tentative D call TRBD1 (5 bases). This CDR3 spans 12 amino acids. From germline, CDR1 is LGHNT and CDR2 FRNRAP. V lost 2 bases, J lost 13 bases, and 15 bases lay in between. The CDR3 nucleotides are TGTGCTAGTGGTTTGCCGCCAGGGCCTCTTTACTTC. Amino acids: CASGLPPGPLYF.

This clone was observed once. J is TRBJ2-3 and V is TRBV27; TRBD2 is a possible D gene (6 bases). Trimming shortened V by 8 bases and J by 0 bases, and 21 bases separated the two germline ends. Germline-derived CDR1 and CDR2 are MNHEY and SMNVEV (reference sequence). The length of the CDR3 is 17 residues. The CDR3 reads CASGPPGDYRSTDTQYF. The CDR3 nucleotides are TGTGCCAGCGGACCTCCGGGAGACTATAGAAGCACAGATACGCAGTATTTT.

The rearrangement uses TRBV5-5 and TRBJ1-6, with 8 nucleotides matching TRBD1. The J segment lost 3 bases and the V segment lost 4 bases, leaving 12 bases of the junction unmatched. Germline CDR1 is SGHKS and CDR2 is YYEKEE (reference sequence). This CDR3 is built from 18 residues. CDR3 protein: CASSQDRVGRDYNSPLHF. CDR3 nucleotide sequence: TGTGCCAGCAGCCAGGACAGGGTGGGGAGGGACTATAATTCACCCCTCCACTTT.

The chain combines TRBV28 with TRBJ1-2; no definite D call. Per the germline V gene, CDR1 is MDHEN and CDR2 is SYDVKM. The CDR3 has 13 residues. The V gene lost 3 bases and the J gene lost 0 bases, with 5 bases spanning the gap. The CDR3 loop is CASSLGSNYGYTF. DNA for the CDR3: TGTGCCAGCAGTTTGGGATCTAACTATGGCTACACCTTC.

The J gene is TRBJ2-3, the V gene TRBV7-2; 8 bases are shared with TRBD1. The CDR3 consists of 17 residues. Germline CDR1 is SGHTA and CDR2 is FQGNSA. V was pared by 4 bases and J by 2 bases, with 11 bases of the junction left unmatched. The CDR3: CASSSDDRGHFTDTQYF. Here the CDR3 DNA reads TGTGCCAGCAGCTCCGATGACAGGGGTCATTTCACAGATACGCAGTATTTT.

The J gene is TRBJ1-5, the V gene TRBV19; TRBD1 might be the D (5 bases). This CDR3 region has 15 residues. CDR1 and CDR2 (germline): LNHDA, SQIVND (reference sequence). Trimming took off 6 bases at V and 6 bases at J, with 18 bases between the two ends. The CDR3 is CASSQTGRGSQPQHF. CDR3 bases: TGTGCCAGTAGCCAGACCGGAAGGGGCAGTCAGCCCCAGCATTTT.

The rearrangement links TRBV10-2 to TRBJ2-7; 7 bases agree with TRBD2. Per germline, CDR1 WSHSY and CDR2 SAAADI. V dropped 2 bases and J dropped 3; count of bases not matched to a gene: 7. The CDR3 totals 15 residues. As DNA, the CDR3 is TGCGCCAGCAGTGAGCGGCGGGAGCGATTCTACGAGCAGTACTTC. Its protein product is CASSERRERFYEQYF.

This clone has only a few counts. The chain is built from TRBV19 and TRBJ2-2; D call uncertain. The CDR3 contains 12 residues. The V end lost 6 bases, the J end lost 5 bases, and 7 bases lay between the germline ends. The germline V gene encodes CDR1 LNHDA and CDR2 SQIVND (reference sequence). CDR3 sequence reads: CASRPTTGELFF. The CDR3 DNA reads TGTGCCAGTAGGCCTACAACCGGGGAGCTGTTTTTT.

The chain uses TRBV7-2 and TRBJ1-5, with D hard to call. CDR1 and CDR2 (germline): SGHTA, FQGNSA. The V end was cut by 1 base, the J end by 2 bases, with 12 bases between. This CDR3 has 16 residues. CDR3 region: CASSLGVGMGNQPQHF. CDR3 nucleotides: TGTGCCAGCAGCTTAGGGGTGGGCATGGGCAATCAGCCCCAGCATTTT.

The chain joins TRBV28 to TRBJ2-7; D gene ambiguous. In germline, CDR1 is MDHEN, CDR2 SYDVKM. V was shortened by 1 base and J by 4 bases, with 8 bases between the two germline ends. The CDR3 spans 13 residues. CDR3 loop: CASSLSDTYEQYF. DNA for the CDR3: TGTGCCAGCAGTTTATCCGACACTTACGAGCAGTACTTC.

The chain links TRBV7-9 to TRBJ2-3, with 14 nucleotides matching TRBD2. The CDR3 has 16 residues. Germline CDR1 and CDR2: SEHNR and FQNEAQ (reference sequence). With 7 bases clipped from V and 2 bases from J, the junction kept 5 bases outside the gene matches. CDR3 loop: CASTRGLAGDTDTQYF. In nucleotides, the CDR3 is TGTGCCAGCACCAGGGGACTAGCGGGAGACACAGATACGCAGTATTTT.

The chain uses TRBV30 and TRBJ1-1; D is possibly TRBD1 (6 bases). This CDR3 has 12 residues. Germline V gene data show CDR1 as GTSNPN and CDR2 as SVGIG (reference sequence). The CDR3 loop reads CANRGAGTEAFF. The CDR3 bases are TGTGCTAACCGGGGGGCTGGCACTGAAGCTTTCTTT.

This chain uses TRBV6-5 with TRBJ2-5; TRBD2 matches at 7 bases. The V gene end was trimmed by 8 bases and the J gene end by 3 bases; junction bases not matched to a gene: 6. The CDR3 totals 13 residues. Germline loops: CDR1 MNHEY, CDR2 SVGAGI. The CDR3 sequence is CASVPGGKETQYF. CDR3 DNA: TGTGCCAGCGTCCCGGGGGGTAAAGAGACCCAGTACTTC.

This chain connects TRBV29-1 to TRBJ2-7, with TRBD1 matching over 9 bases. The CDR3 contains 13 residues. After removal of 4 bases from V and 2 bases from J, the junction contained 3 bases not matched to a gene. Germline V gene data show CDR1 as SQVTM and CDR2 as ANQGSEA. In DNA form, the CDR3 reads TGCAGCGTTGGGGGACAGGGCCCCTACGAGCAGTACTTC. Residues: CSVGGQGPYEQYF.

This chain links TRBV5-4 with TRBJ2-3; no definite D call. Trimming took 4 bases from V and 2 from J, leaving 5 bases between them. The CDR3 runs to 12 residues. CDR1 SGHNT and CDR2 YYREEE come from the germline V gene (reference sequence). CDR3 loop: CASSPNTDTQYF. CDR3 bases: TGTGCCAGCAGCCCCAACACAGATACGCAGTATTTT.